This passage covers 25 T cell receptor beta chains from one sample sequenced in a study of OX40 agonist ivuxolimab in advanced cancers. Here immunoSEQ multiplex PCR was the method, and the copy in TCRdb shows in-frame clones only, minus some. The sample lists about 43,000 clones, approximately 83% occurring once. This specimen was CD4+ or CD8+ T cells sorted from blood, taken in a trial of the OX40 agonist ivuxolimab. The source is an adult with an advanced solid tumor such as melanoma, head and neck, liver or kidney cancer.

This rearrangement joins TRBV9 to TRBJ2-1; D is unclear. Germline assignment: CDR1 SGDLS and CDR2 YYNGEE. The CDR3 runs to 15 residues. V lost 0 bases and J lost 1, with 8 bases in between. CDR3 bases: TGTGCCAGCAGCGTAGACATTAGTTCCTACAATGAGCAGTTCTTC. As protein: CASSVDISSYNEQFF.

V and J are TRBV19 and TRBJ2-5; 13 bases align to TRBD2. This CDR3 is built from 18 residues. Losses at the gene ends were 3 bases for V and 0 bases for J; bases not matched to a gene: 7. Germline loops: CDR1 LNHDA, CDR2 SQIVND (reference sequence). The CDR3 DNA follows: TGTGCCAGTAGTATCGGGACTAGCGGGATGCCGTACCAAGAGACCCAGTACTTC. This codes for CASSIGTSGMPYQETQYF. The full variable domain, its missing parts supplied by reference TRBV19 and TRBJ2-5, is DGGITQSPKYLFRKEGQNVTLSCEQNLNHDAMYWYRQDPGQGLRLIYYSQIVNDFQKGDIAEGYSVSREKKESFPLTVTSAQKNPTAFYLCASSIGTSGMPYQETQYFGPGTRLLVL.

V gene TRBV5-6 combines with J gene TRBJ2-7; D is perhaps TRBD2 (6 bases). The germline V gene has CDR1 SGHDT and CDR2 YYEEEE. Trimming removed 3 bases at V and 4 bases at J, with 17 bases between. CDR3 length equals 15 residues. CDR3 bases: TGTGCCAGCAGCTCGGGGGTTGGGACTTCATACGAGCAGTACGTC. As protein: CASSSGVGTSYEQYV.

The chain combines TRBV30 with TRBJ2-7, with 8 bases that match TRBD1. The CDR3 totals 13 residues. CDR1 and CDR2 (germline): GTSNPN, SVGIG (reference sequence). V shed 3 bases, J shed 4 bases, and the junction held 5 bases outside the gene matches. CDR3 loop: CAWRIRTGYEQYF. CDR3 sequence (DNA): TGTGCCTGGAGGATACGGACAGGGTACGAGCAGTACTTC. Full variable domain (remainder filled in from reference TRBV30 and TRBJ2-7): SQTIHQWPATLVQPVGSPLSLECTVEGTSNPNLYWYRQAAGRGLQLLFYSVGIGQISSEVPQNLSASRPQDRQFILSSKKLLLSDSGFYLCAWRIRTGYEQYFGPGTRLTVT.

This clone was counted a single time. The gene calls are TRBV6-1 and TRBJ2-6; no clear D. Trimming pared 3 bases from V and 6 bases from J, leaving 6 bases between. Germline values: CDR1 MNHNS, CDR2 SASEGT. The CDR3 has 13 residues. DNA of the CDR3: TGTGCCAGCAGTGACCTCGCGGCCAACGTCCTGACTTTC. Residues: CASSDLAANVLTF.

V usage is TRBV10-3 and J usage is TRBJ2-5; no firm D call. The V and J ends lost 10 bases and 2 bases respectively, with 17 bases between them. Germline V lookup: CDR1 ENHRY, CDR2 SYGVKD. This CDR3 comprises 14 residues. The CDR3 sequence: CATKPIPSQETQYF. CDR3 coding DNA: TGTGCCACCAAACCCATTCCTTCTCAAGAGACCCAGTACTTC.

The chain employs TRBV29-1 and TRBJ2-7; 8 positions match TRBD1. CDR1 and CDR2 (germline): SQVTM, ANQGSEA. Trimming cost V 0 bases and J 2 bases; bases outside gene matches: 9. The CDR3 totals 16 residues. The CDR3 sequence is CSVEDTPQGAAYEQYF. The CDR3 DNA is TGCAGCGTTGAAGATACCCCCCAGGGGGCTGCCTACGAGCAGTACTTC.

J is TRBJ2-1 and V is TRBV6-1; D is undetermined. V was trimmed by 2 bases and J by 0 bases, leaving 17 bases between them. Per germline, CDR1 MNHNS and CDR2 SASEGT. The CDR3 has 18 amino acids. The CDR3 DNA is TGTGCCAGCAGTGAACCATCAAGCTCCGTAAGCTCCTACAATGAGCAGTTCTTC. It codes for CASSEPSSSVSSYNEQFF.

CDR3 sequence (DNA): TGTGCCAGTACCCCTGCAGTCCCGTACACTGAAGCTTTCTTT. Translating gives CASTPAVPYTEAFF. The rearrangement links TRBV19 to TRBJ1-1; D uncertain. Germline loops: CDR1 LNHDA, CDR2 SQIVND (reference sequence). The CDR3 is 14 residues long. The V end lost 7 bases, the J end lost 3 bases, and 15 bases lay between the germline ends.

The gene calls are TRBV5-4 and TRBJ2-7, with 9 nucleotides matching TRBD2. CDR1 is SGHNT, CDR2 YYREEE, per germline (reference sequence). The CDR3 loop spans 20 amino acids. The junction had 19 bases not matched to a gene; V was cut back by 0 bases and J by 3 bases. The DNA for the CDR3 is TGTGCCAGCAGCTTGGACCCTGGCGCGGGGGGGCCGATTGACAACTACGAGCAGTACGTC. As protein: CASSLDPGAGGPIDNYEQYV.

V and J are TRBV15 and TRBJ2-7; perhaps TRBD2 as D (5 bases). There are 16 residues in the CDR3. Trimming pared 4 bases from V and 0 bases from J, leaving 16 bases between. The germline gives CDR1 LNHNV, CDR2 YYDKDF (reference sequence). The CDR3 nucleotides are TGTGCCACCAGCACGGCCCCGGTCACTAGCTCCTACGAGCAGTACTTC. This codes for CATSTAPVTSSYEQYF.

The genes are TRBV11-3 and TRBJ1-4; D ambiguous. Per germline, CDR1 SGHNT and CDR2 YENEEA. V shed 4 bases and J shed 4 bases, with 4 bases lying between them. This CDR3 has 12 residues. CDR3 protein: CASSSLNEKLFF. DNA for the CDR3: TGTGCCAGCAGCTCCCTTAATGAAAAACTGTTTTTT.

The gene calls are TRBV23-1 and TRBJ1-1, with a possible D match to TRBD1 (5 bases). TRBV23-1 is labeled an ORF, and its function is uncertain. The CDR3 length is 19 residues. Deletions cut 0 bases from V and 2 bases from J, with 22 bases between. This CDR3 reads CASSQSGTRSLSGNTEAFF. CDR3 sequence (DNA): TGCGCCAGCAGTCAATCCGGGACCCGAAGCTTGAGCGGAAACACTGAAGCTTTCTTT.

This clone was recorded once. V is TRBV2 and J is TRBJ1-1, with 8 bases fitting TRBD1. Per the germline V gene, CDR1 is SNHLY and CDR2 is FYNNEI. The V segment lost 6 bases and the J segment 0 bases; nucleotides outside the gene matches: 3. The CDR3 loop spans 14 amino acids. The CDR3 is CASRGTGLNTEAFF. CDR3 in DNA: TGTGCCAGCAGAGGGACAGGATTGAACACTGAAGCTTTCTTT.

V and J are TRBV9 and TRBJ2-7; TRBD1 matches at 7 bases. From germline, CDR1 is SGDLS and CDR2 YYNGEE. This CDR3 comprises 14 residues. The J segment lost 4 bases and the V segment lost 4 bases, leaving 8 bases of the junction unmatched. In DNA, the CDR3 is TGTGCCAGCAGCCCCCGGACAGGTGCGTACGAGCAGTACTTC. As protein: CASSPRTGAYEQYF.

The rearrangement joins TRBV7-6 to TRBJ2-1; D uncertain. This CDR3 comprises 13 residues. Trimming left V 0 bases short and J 5 bases short, with 5 bases between. Germline V gene data show CDR1 as SGHVS and CDR2 as FNYEAQ. The CDR3: CASSLAEDNEQFF. The CDR3 DNA reads as TGTGCCAGCAGCTTAGCAGAAGACAATGAGCAGTTCTTC.

The chain has TRBV27 and TRBJ2-3; D might be TRBD2 (6 bases). There are 13 residues in the CDR3. Germline CDR1 MNHEY, CDR2 SMNVEV (reference sequence). V was trimmed by 8 bases and J by 6 bases, leaving 15 bases between them. DNA of the CDR3: TGTGCCAGCCGACGGAGGGCCAGGGATACGCAGTATTTT. Translating gives CASRRRARDTQYF.

This clone was seen a few times. The V call is TRBV21-1, the J call TRBJ2-3; TRBD2 is the table's D call, not checked against the DNA. TRBV21-1 is a listed pseudogene. This CDR3 has 16 residues. The CDR3 nucleotides read TGTGCCAGCAGCAAGGACAGCGGGAGTGCGACAGATACGCAGTATTTT. Protein sequence: CASSKDSGSATDTQYF.

The chain is built from TRBV6-6 and TRBJ2-5, with D perhaps matching TRBD2 (6 bases). The V end lost 5 bases, the J end lost 5 bases, and 18 bases lay between the germline ends. This CDR3 contains 15 residues. The germline V gene encodes CDR1 MNHNY and CDR2 SVGAGI (reference sequence). This CDR3 is CASSAARVAGETQYF. CDR3 nucleotide sequence: TGTGCCAGCAGTGCAGCTCGGGTTGCGGGGGAGACCCAGTACTTC.

The V and J genes are TRBV19 and TRBJ1-1; 12 nucleotides line up with TRBD1. There are 15 residues in the CDR3. Trimming at V came to 5 bases and at J to 4 bases, leaving 5 bases not matched to a gene. CDR1 and CDR2 (germline): LNHDA, SQIVND (reference sequence). Here the CDR3 DNA reads TGTGCCAGTAGTCCGGGGACAGGGGGCCGCACTGAAGCTTTCTTT. It yields the protein CASSPGTGGRTEAFF.

This clone was counted a few times. This chain connects TRBV7-6 to TRBJ2-2, with 9 bases matching TRBD2. V gave up 4 bases and J gave up 3 bases; unmatched junction bases: 6. The CDR3 has 16 residues. Germline loops: CDR1 SGHVS, CDR2 FNYEAQ. The CDR3 coding sequence is TGTGCCAGCAGCTCTCAGCGGGGGGCGGACACCGGGGAGCTGTTTTTT. It is translated as CASSSQRGADTGELFF.

The chain carries TRBV27 and TRBJ2-7; D uncertain. This CDR3 region has 14 residues. Germline V CDR1 and CDR2: MNHEY, SMNVEV (reference sequence). V dropped 1 base and J dropped 5 bases, with 12 bases sitting between them. CDR3 DNA sequence: TGTGCCAGCAGTTTATACCGCGAGCGTAACGAGCAGTACTTC. Translating it yields CASSLYRERNEQYF.

The rearrangement joins TRBV6-5 to TRBJ2-2; D is unresolved. This CDR3 comprises 13 residues. Trimming took off 2 bases at V and 8 bases at J, with 9 bases between the two ends. CDR1 is MNHEY, CDR2 SVGAGI, per germline. This chain's CDR3 is CASSYKAAGELFF. The CDR3 DNA reads as TGTGCCAGCAGTTACAAGGCCGCAGGGGAGCTGTTTTTT.

This sequence joins TRBV2 and TRBJ2-7, with 8 positions matching TRBD1. This CDR3 spans 15 amino acids. Germline trimming cut 2 bases from V and 7 bases from J; bases unmatched to any gene: 10. Per the germline V gene, CDR1 is SNHLY and CDR2 is FYNNEI. In DNA, the CDR3 is TGTGCCAGCAGTGAATGGACAGGGCCGGTGAGGGAGCAGTACTTC. This codes for CASSEWTGPVREQYF.

The chain joins TRBV5-5 to TRBJ1-1; no firm D call. CDR1 and CDR2 from the germline V gene are SGHKS and YYEKEE (reference sequence). Deletions cut 2 bases from V and 5 bases from J, with 10 bases between. There are 13 residues in the CDR3. The CDR3: CASSLPGETEAFF. The CDR3 nucleotides are TGTGCCAGCAGCTTACCAGGAGAGACTGAAGCTTTCTTT.